A selection of T cell receptor beta chains follows, all from one sample in a study of CD8+ T cells in alopecia areata. Some clones are missing from TCRdb's copy, which holds only in-frame ones; the method was immunoSEQ multiplex PCR. Of about 120,000 clones listed, 56% are singletons. Material: CD4+ T cells sorted from blood, obtained at week 24, from a patient treated with tofacitinib. The receptors come from a human donor with alopecia areata. CDR3s include the opening cysteine and the closing phenylalanine or tryptophan. The D gene is left open where the match is weak. Size is stated for part of the rows, as once, few or many counts, or as a class when the clone is expanded.

v_gene	d_gene	abundance	j_gene	CDR3nt	CDR3aa
TRBV19	-	-	TRBJ1-2	TGTGCCAGTTCCCCCGAGGGTTCCTATGGCTACACCTTC	CASSPEGSYGYTF
TRBV29-1	TRBD1	few	TRBJ1-1	TGCAGCGCGGCCAGACAGGGAATGAACACTGAAGCTTTCTTT	CSAARQGMNTEAFF
TRBV5-1	-	-	TRBJ1-1	TGCGCCAGCAGCCCCGTTCGGGGAGGAGGCACTGAAGCTTTCTTT	CASSPVRGGGTEAFF
TRBV5-1	TRBD1	-	TRBJ1-4	TGCGCCAGCTCACTGCGGGACAGGGCTGAAAAACTGTTTTTT	CASSLRDRAEKLFF
TRBV30	TRBD1	-	TRBJ1-5	TGTGCCTTTACAGGGGGTAATAGCAATCAGCCCCAGCATTTT	CAFTGGNSNQPQHF
TRBV25-1	-	-	TRBJ1-2	TGTGCCAGCAGTGAATTTTCGAACTATGGCTACACCTTC	CASSEFSNYGYTF
TRBV5-4	-	-	TRBJ2-3	TGTGCCAGCAGCCGCAGATACGGGGCGGTGGATACGCAGTATTTT	CASSRRYGAVDTQYF
TRBV5-4	-	-	TRBJ2-3	TGTGCCAGCAGCTTACCCCTAGGCCCAGATACGCAGTATTTT	CASSLPLGPDTQYF
TRBV11-3	TRBD2	-	TRBJ2-7	TGTGCCAGCAGCCCCCGGACTAGCGGGAGATTATACGAGCAGTACTTC	CASSPRTSGRLYEQYF
TRBV30	-	-	TRBJ1-6	TGTGCCTGGAGTGTACTGTCCTTAAGGGGCGATTCACCCCTCCACTTT	CAWSVLSLRGDSPLHF
TRBV6-5	-	-	TRBJ2-5	TGTGCCAGCAGTTCGGAAGGGAGGGAGACCCAGTACTTC	CASSSEGRETQYF
TRBV11-2	-	-	TRBJ1-2	TGTGCCAGCAGGTCGACAGTTAACTATGGCTACACCTTC	CASRSTVNYGYTF
TRBV29-1	TRBD2	-	TRBJ2-3	TGCAGCGTTGAAGTGACTAGCGGGGGGACCACAGATACGCAGTATTTT	CSVEVTSGGTTDTQYF
TRBV9	-	few	TRBJ1-3	TGTGCCAGCAGCCTCTCTTCTGGAAACACCATATATTTT	CASSLSSGNTIYF
TRBV10-3	TRBD1	-	TRBJ2-3	TGTGCCATCAGTGATGGGACAGGGAACATCGATACGCAGTATTTT	CAISDGTGNIDTQYF
TRBV29-1	-	-	TRBJ1-1	TGCAGCGTCGGCGCCAGGTTGAACACTGAAGCTTTCTTT	CSVGARLNTEAFF
TRBV7-9	-	-	TRBJ2-3	TGTGCCAGCAGCCAAGGAGGGCCGCAGTATTTT	CASSQGGPQYF
TRBV6-5	-	-	TRBJ1-5	TGTGCCACCAAAGGGCCGAATCAGCCCCAGCATTTT	CATKGPNQPQHF
TRBV4-3	-	-	TRBJ2-1	TGCGCCAGCAGCCAAGAACCTGGCTACTCAGCGAATGAGCAGTTCTTC	CASSQEPGYSANEQFF
TRBV30	-	-	TRBJ2-5	TGTGCCTGGAGCGGACAGTCGGGCGAGACCCAGTACTTC	CAWSGQSGETQYF
TRBV2	TRBD1	few	TRBJ2-5	TGTGCCAGCAGTCCCGGGACAGGGATGCAAGAGACCCAGTACTTC	CASSPGTGMQETQYF
TRBV5-4	-	-	TRBJ2-7	TGTGCCAGCAGCTTGGACGCGGGGATGCGGTACTTC	CASSLDAGMRYF
TRBV15	TRBD1	once	TRBJ1-5	TGTGCCACCAGCAGAGATCTACAGGGGGATCAGCCCCAGCATTTT	CATSRDLQGDQPQHF
TRBV29-1	-	-	TRBJ1-2	TGCAGCGTTCGACCGTCGGGCCTCTTGGTAGATGGCTACACCTTC	CSVRPSGLLVDGYTF
TRBV6-1	TRBD1	-	TRBJ1-1	TGTGCCAGCAGTCCCCGACAGGGTACGAACACTGAAGCTTTCTTT	CASSPRQGTNTEAFF
TRBV4-2	TRBD2	-	TRBJ2-4	TGTGCCAGCAGCCCCGGGACTAGTAAGTCGTTAGACATTCAGTACTTC	CASSPGTSKSLDIQYF
TRBV7-9	-	-	TRBJ2-1	TGTGCCAGCAGCTTACGGGACCCGTCGAATTACAATGAGCAGTTCTTC	CASSLRDPSNYNEQFF
TRBV30	-	few	TRBJ2-2	TGTGCCTGGAGTGTACATGCGCTTACCGGGGAGCTGTTTTTT	CAWSVHALTGELFF
TRBV30	-	-	TRBJ1-2	TGTGCCTGGGGACTATTCAGGGGCTATGGCTACACCTTC	CAWGLFRGYGYTF
TRBV7-9	-	-	TRBJ2-2	TGTGCCAGCAATGGCCCGAACACCGGGGAGCTGTTTTTT	CASNGPNTGELFF
TRBV30	-	-	TRBJ1-6	TGTGCCTGGAGCCAGGCGGGACGTTTTTCACCCCTCCACTTT	CAWSQAGRFSPLHF
TRBV6-6	-	-	TRBJ1-5	TGTGCCAGCAGTCAGACCACATCCAATCAGCCCCAGCATTTT	CASSQTTSNQPQHF
TRBV30	-	few	TRBJ1-2	TGTGCCTCGAGGGACATAGCTAACTATGGCTACACCTTC	CASRDIANYGYTF
TRBV5-1	-	-	TRBJ2-2	TGCGCCAGCAGCTTAGGCAAGAACACCGGGGAGCTGTTTTTT	CASSLGKNTGELFF
TRBV29-1	-	-	TRBJ1-1	TGCAGCGTAGTTGGTCAAATGAACACTGAAGCTTTCTTT	CSVVGQMNTEAFF
TRBV27	-	few	TRBJ1-6	TGTGCCAGCAGTCCCGACTCCCGATCAGCCCTCCACTTT	CASSPDSRSALHF
TRBV15	-	-	TRBJ1-3	TGTGCCACCGTACGGACGGCGAGCTCTGGAAACACCATATATTTT	CATVRTASSGNTIYF
TRBV5-1	-	-	TRBJ1-2	TGCGCCAGCAGCCTAACAGAGATGTATGGCTACACCTTC	CASSLTEMYGYTF
TRBV18	TRBD1	few	TRBJ1-2	TGTGCCAGCTTACCCTCTCCGGGACAGGAGGGAGACTATGGCTACACCTTC	CASLPSPGQEGDYGYTF
TRBV21-1	-	-	TRBJ2-3	TGTGCCAGCAGCAAAGGGGTAGCGGGGGGGCTCGGCACAGATACGCAGTATTTT	CASSKGVAGGLGTDTQYF
TRBV4-2	TRBD2	-	TRBJ2-3	TGTGCCAGCAGCCAAGGAGGCGGGCTAGCGGGGGGCACAGATACGCAGTATTTT	CASSQGGGLAGGTDTQYF
TRBV7-2	-	-	TRBJ2-3	TGTGCCAGCAGCCCCCAAGTTGGTAGCACAGATACGCAGTATTTT	CASSPQVGSTDTQYF
TRBV4-3	-	-	TRBJ2-3	TGCGCCAGCAGCCGAGGGGGACTTCTCACAGATACGCAGTATTTT	CASSRGGLLTDTQYF
TRBV6-1	-	-	TRBJ1-5	TGTGCCACTGGACAGAACTATCAGCCCCAGCATTTT	CATGQNYQPQHF
TRBV10-3	-	-	TRBJ1-2	TGTGCCATCAGTGATTCCTCCCACTATGGCTACACCTTC	CAISDSSHYGYTF
TRBV2	-	once	TRBJ2-1	TGTGCCAGCAGTGACTGGGTTGAGCAGTTCTTC	CASSDWVEQFF
TRBV19	TRBD1	-	TRBJ1-1	TGTGCCAGTAGTTTCCAGGGGGCCTGGACTGAAGCTTTCTTT	CASSFQGAWTEAFF
TRBV4-2	-	few	TRBJ1-2	TGTGCCAGCAGCCAAGGGAACTATGGCTACACCTTC	CASSQGNYGYTF
TRBV5-1	TRBD2	-	TRBJ2-7	TGCGCCAGCAGCCCGGCCGGGAGCGGGATCTACGAGCAGTACTTC	CASSPAGSGIYEQYF
TRBV25-1	TRBD1	few	TRBJ1-4	TGTGCCAGCAGTGACCCCAGGGGGCGTATCACTGAAAAACTGTTTTTT	CASSDPRGRITEKLFF